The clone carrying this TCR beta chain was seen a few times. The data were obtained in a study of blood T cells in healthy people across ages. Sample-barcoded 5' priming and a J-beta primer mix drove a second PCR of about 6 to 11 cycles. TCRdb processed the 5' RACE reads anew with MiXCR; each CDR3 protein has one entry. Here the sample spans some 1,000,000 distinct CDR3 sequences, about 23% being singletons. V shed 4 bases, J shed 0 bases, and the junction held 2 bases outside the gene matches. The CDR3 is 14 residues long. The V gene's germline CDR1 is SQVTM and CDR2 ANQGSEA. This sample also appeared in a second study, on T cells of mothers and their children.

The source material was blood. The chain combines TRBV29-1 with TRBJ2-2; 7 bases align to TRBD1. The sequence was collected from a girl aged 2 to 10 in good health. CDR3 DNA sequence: TGCAGCGTTGGAGACAGGGCGAACACCGGGGAGCTGTTTTTT. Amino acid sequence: CSVGDRANTGELFF.